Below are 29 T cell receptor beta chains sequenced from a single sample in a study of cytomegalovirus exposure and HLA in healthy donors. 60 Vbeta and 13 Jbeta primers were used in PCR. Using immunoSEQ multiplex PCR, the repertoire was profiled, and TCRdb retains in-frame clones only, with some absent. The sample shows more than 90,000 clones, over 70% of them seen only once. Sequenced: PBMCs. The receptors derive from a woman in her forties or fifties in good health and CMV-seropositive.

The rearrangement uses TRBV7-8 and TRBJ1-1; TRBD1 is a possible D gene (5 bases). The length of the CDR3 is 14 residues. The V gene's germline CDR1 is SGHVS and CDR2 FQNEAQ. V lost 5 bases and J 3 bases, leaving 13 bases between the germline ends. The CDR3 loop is CASSLSRADTEAFF. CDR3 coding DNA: TGTGCCAGCAGCCTAAGCAGGGCGGACACTGAAGCTTTCTTT.

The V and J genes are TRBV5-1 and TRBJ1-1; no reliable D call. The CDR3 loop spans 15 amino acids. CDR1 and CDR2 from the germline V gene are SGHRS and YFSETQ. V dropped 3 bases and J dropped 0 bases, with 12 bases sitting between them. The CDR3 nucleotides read TGCGCCAGCAGCTACCTATCGGGGTTGAACACTGAAGCTTTCTTT. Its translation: CASSYLSGLNTEAFF.

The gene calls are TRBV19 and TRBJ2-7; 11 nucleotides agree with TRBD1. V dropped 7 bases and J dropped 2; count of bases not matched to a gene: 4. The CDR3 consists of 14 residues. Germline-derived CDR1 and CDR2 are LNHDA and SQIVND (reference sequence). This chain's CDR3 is CASMGTGGPYEQYF. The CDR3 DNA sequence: TGTGCCAGTATGGGGACAGGGGGTCCCTACGAGCAGTACTTC.

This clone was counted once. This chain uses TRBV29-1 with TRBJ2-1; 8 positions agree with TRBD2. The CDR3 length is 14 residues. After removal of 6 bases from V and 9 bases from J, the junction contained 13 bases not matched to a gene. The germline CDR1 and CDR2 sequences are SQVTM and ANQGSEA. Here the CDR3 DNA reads TGCAGCGTGGGGATTATGGAGACTAGCGTTGAGCAGTTCTTC. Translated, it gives CSVGIMETSVEQFF.

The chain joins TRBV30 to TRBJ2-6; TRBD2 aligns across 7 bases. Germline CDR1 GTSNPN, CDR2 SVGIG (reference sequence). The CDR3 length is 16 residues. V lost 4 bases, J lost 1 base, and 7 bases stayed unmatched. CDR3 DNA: TGTGCCTGGACTTTCGGGGGGACGTCTGGGGCCAACGTCCTGACTTTC. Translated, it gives CAWTFGGTSGANVLTF.

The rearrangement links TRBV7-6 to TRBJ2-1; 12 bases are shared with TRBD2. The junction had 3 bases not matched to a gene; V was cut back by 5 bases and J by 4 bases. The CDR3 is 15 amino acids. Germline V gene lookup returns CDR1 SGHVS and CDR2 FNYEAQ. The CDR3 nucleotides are TGTGCCAGCAGCCCTGGACTAGCGGGATACAATGAGCAGTTCTTC. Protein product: CASSPGLAGYNEQFF.

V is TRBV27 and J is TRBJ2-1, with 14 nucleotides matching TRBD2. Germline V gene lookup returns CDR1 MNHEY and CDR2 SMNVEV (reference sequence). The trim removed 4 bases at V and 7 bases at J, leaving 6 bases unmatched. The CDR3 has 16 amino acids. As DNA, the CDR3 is TGTGCCAGCAGTTCCGCGACTAGCGGGGGGGCAAATGAGCAGTTCTTC. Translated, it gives CASSSATSGGANEQFF.

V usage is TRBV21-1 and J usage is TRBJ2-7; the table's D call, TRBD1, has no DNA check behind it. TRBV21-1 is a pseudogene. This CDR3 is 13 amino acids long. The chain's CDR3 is CASQGAPRYEQYF. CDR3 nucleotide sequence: TGTGCCAGCCAGGGGGCCCCCCGCTACGAGCAGTACTTC.

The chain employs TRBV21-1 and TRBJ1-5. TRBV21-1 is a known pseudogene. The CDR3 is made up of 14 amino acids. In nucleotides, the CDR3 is TGTGCCAGCAGCCCCACCGGGTTTCATCAGCCCCAGCATTTT. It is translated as CASSPTGFHQPQHF.

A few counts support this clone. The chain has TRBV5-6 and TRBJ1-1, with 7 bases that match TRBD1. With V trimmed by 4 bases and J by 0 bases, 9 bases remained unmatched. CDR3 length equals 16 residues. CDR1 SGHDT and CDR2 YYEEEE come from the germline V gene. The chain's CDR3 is CASSIGQARMNTEAFF. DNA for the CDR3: TGTGCCAGCAGCATAGGACAGGCAAGGATGAACACTGAAGCTTTCTTT.

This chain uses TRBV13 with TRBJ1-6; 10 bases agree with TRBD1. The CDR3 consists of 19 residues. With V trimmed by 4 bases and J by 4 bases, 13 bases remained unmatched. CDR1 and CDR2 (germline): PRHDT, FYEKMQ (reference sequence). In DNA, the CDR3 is TGTGCCAGCAGCTACGGACAGGGGGGCCGATATCTATATAATTCACCCCTCCACTTT. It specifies CASSYGQGGRYLYNSPLHF.

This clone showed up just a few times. CDR3 amino acids: CASSGYGSEFNEQFF. CDR3 sequence (DNA): TGCGCCAGCAGTGGGTACGGGAGCGAATTCAATGAGCAGTTCTTC. The chain combines TRBV5-1 with TRBJ2-1; a possible D gene is TRBD2 (6 bases). This CDR3 region has 15 residues. Germline V gene data show CDR1 as SGHRS and CDR2 as YFSETQ. The V and J ends lost 5 bases and 6 bases respectively, with 18 bases between them.

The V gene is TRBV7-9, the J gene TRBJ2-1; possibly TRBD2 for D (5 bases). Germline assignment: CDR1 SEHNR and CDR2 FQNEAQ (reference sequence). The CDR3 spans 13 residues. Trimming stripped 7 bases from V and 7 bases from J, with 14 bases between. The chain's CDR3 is CASIPGDQNEQFF. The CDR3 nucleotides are TGTGCCAGCATTCCCGGGGATCAGAATGAGCAGTTCTTC.

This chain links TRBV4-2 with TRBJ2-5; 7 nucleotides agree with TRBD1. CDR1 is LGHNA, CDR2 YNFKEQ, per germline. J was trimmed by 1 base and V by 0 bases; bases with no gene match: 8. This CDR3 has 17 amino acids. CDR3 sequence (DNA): TGTGCCAGCAGCCAAGACCCGGGACAGAGATTCCAAGAGACCCAGTACTTC. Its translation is CASSQDPGQRFQETQYF.

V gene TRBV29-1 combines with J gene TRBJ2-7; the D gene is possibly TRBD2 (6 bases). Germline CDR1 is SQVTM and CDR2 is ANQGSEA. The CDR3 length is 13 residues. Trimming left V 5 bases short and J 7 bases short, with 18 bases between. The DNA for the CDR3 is TGCAGCGTTAGAAAAGGGGCCGGAGGGGAGCAGTACTTC. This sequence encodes CSVRKGAGGEQYF.

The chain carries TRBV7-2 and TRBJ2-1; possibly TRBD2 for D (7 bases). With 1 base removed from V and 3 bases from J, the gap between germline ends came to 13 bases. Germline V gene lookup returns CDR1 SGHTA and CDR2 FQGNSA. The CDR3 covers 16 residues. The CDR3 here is CASSLEGGGLYNEQFF. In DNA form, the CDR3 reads TGTGCCAGCAGCTTAGAAGGGGGGGGCCTCTACAATGAGCAGTTCTTC.

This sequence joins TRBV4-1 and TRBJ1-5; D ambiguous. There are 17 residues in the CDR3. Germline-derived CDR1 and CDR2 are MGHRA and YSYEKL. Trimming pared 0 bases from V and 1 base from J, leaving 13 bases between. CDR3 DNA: TGCGCCAGCAGCCAAGATCATTCCGGGTACAGCAATCAGCCCCAGCATTTT. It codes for CASSQDHSGYSNQPQHF.

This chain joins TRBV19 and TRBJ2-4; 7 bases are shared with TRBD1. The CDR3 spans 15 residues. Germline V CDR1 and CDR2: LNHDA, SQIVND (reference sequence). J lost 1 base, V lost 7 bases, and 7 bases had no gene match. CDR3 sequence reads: CASIDRENAKNIQYF. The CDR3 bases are TGTGCCAGTATCGACAGGGAAAATGCCAAAAACATTCAGTACTTC.

The CDR3 protein is CASSRLTGEEQYF. The CDR3, as DNA: TGTGCCAGCTCGCGGTTAACTGGGGAGGAGCAGTACTTC. The genes are TRBV18 and TRBJ2-7, with TRBD2 as a possible D gene (5 bases). The germline V gene has CDR1 KGHSH and CDR2 LQKENI. The length of the CDR3 is 13 residues. V dropped 6 bases and J dropped 7 bases, with 16 bases sitting between them.

CDR3 DNA sequence: TGCGCCAGCAGCTTGGGTGACAGGGAAGGAAAACTGTTTTTT. It yields the protein CASSLGDREGKLFF. V usage is TRBV5-1 and J usage is TRBJ1-4; 7 bases map to TRBD1. Losses at the gene ends were 0 bases for V and 10 bases for J; bases not matched to a gene: 6. This CDR3 spans 14 amino acids. In germline, CDR1 is SGHRS, CDR2 YFSETQ.

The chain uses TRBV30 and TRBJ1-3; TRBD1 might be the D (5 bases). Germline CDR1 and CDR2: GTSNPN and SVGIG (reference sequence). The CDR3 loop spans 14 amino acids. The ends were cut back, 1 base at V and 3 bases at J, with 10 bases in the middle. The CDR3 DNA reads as TGTGCCTGGAGTGGGTCGGGGGTTGGAAACACCATATATTTT. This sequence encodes CAWSGSGVGNTIYF.

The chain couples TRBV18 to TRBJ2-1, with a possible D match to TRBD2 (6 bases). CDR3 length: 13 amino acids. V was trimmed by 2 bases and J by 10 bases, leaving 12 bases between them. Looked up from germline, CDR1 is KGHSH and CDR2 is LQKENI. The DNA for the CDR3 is TGTGCCAGCTCACCAGGGGAGGAGAGGGAGCAGTTCTTC. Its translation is CASSPGEEREQFF.

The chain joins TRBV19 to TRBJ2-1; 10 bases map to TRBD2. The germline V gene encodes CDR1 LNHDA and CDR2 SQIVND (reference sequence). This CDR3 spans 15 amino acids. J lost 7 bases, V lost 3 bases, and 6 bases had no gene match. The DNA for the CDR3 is TGTGCCAGTAGTATGGGACTAGCGACTCTTAATGAGCAGTTCTTC. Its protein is CASSMGLATLNEQFF.

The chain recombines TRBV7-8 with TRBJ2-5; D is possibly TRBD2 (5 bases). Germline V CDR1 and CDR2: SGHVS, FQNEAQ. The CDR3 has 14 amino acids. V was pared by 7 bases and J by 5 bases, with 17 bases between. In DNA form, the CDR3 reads TGTGCCAGCACACAATCCGGGGTCGGCGAGACCCAGTACTTC. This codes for CASTQSGVGETQYF.

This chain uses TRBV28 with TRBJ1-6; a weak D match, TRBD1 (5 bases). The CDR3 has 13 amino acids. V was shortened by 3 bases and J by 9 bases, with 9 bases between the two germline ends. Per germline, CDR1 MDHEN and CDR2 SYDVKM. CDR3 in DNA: TGTGCCAGCAGTTTTACAGGTGTTTCACCCCTCCACTTT. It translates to CASSFTGVSPLHF.

The CDR3 DNA reads as TGTGCCATCAAACGAACCGGGACAGGCTACTACGAGCAGTACTTC. Its translation is CAIKRTGTGYYEQYF. The J gene is TRBJ2-7, the V gene TRBV6-1; 8 bases are a match to TRBD1. This CDR3 has 15 residues. Germline trimming cut 10 bases from V and 3 bases from J; bases unmatched to any gene: 14. The germline V gene encodes CDR1 MNHNS and CDR2 SASEGT.

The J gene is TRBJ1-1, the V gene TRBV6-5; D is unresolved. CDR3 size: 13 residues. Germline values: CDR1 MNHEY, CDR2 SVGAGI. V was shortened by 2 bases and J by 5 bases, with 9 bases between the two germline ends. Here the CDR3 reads CASSYRPETEAFF. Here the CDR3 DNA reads TGTGCCAGCAGTTACAGACCGGAGACTGAAGCTTTCTTT.

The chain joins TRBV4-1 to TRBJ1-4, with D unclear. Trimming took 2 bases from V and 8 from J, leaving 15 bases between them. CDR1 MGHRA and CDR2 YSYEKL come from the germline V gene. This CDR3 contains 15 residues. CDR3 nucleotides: TGCGCCAGCAGCCAAATTCTCCCTTCGAGCGAAAAACTGTTTTTT. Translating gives CASSQILPSSEKLFF.

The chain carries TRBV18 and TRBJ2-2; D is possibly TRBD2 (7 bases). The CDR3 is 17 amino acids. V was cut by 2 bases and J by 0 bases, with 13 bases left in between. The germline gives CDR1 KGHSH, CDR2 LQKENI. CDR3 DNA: TGTGCCAGCTCACCAAATACAGGGAGGGCGAACACCGGGGAGCTGTTTTTT. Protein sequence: CASSPNTGRANTGELFF. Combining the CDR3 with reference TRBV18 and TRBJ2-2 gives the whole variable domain NAGVMQNPRHLVRRRGQEARLRCSPMKGHSHVYWYRQLPEEGLKFMVYLQKENIIDESGMPKERFSAEFPKEGPSILRIQQVVRGDSAAYFCASSPNTGRANTGELFFGEGSRLTVL.